The next 4 T cell receptor beta chains were all read from a single sample in a study of T-cell reconstitution after alpha-beta-depleted transplantation in children. It was with unique molecular identifiers that the TCRbeta library was prepared. Via MiXCR, TCRdb re-called the PCR reads, giving one row per CDR3 protein. The sample yields around 490,000 distinct CDR3 sequences, 10% to 12% seen once. The sample consisted of PBMCs, mostly from graft donor cells, taken 180 days after TCRalphabeta/CD19-depleted stem cell transplant. The source is a female patient between 2 and 15 years old who had a stem cell transplant for aplastic anemia, so the T cells may come from the graft donor.

This clonotype has a count of ten or more. This sequence joins TRBV11-2 and TRBJ2-3, with 8 positions matching TRBD1. Germline V lookup: CDR1 SGHAT, CDR2 FQNNGV. With 2 bases clipped from V and 5 bases from J, the junction kept 3 bases outside the gene matches. This CDR3 is 14 amino acids long. CDR3 bases: TGTGCCAGCAGCTTACGGACAGGGAGAGATACGCAGTATTTT. Translation: CASSLRTGRDTQYF.

The rearrangement joins TRBV20-1 to TRBJ2-2; D tentatively fits TRBD1 or TRBD2 (6 bases each). Germline-derived CDR1 and CDR2 are DFQATT and SNEGSKA (reference sequence). The CDR3 runs 15 residues. V was pared by 6 bases and J by 7 bases, with 21 bases between. CDR3 sequence: CSAYWRGRRNGELFF. CDR3 nucleotides: TGCAGTGCCTACTGGAGGGGGAGAAGGAACGGGGAGCTGTTTTTT.

A few counts support this clonotype. V usage is TRBV15 and J usage is TRBJ2-1, with 7 bases fitting TRBD2. CDR3 length equals 16 residues. Germline CDR1 is LNHNV and CDR2 is YYDKDF (reference sequence). The ends lost 1 base at V and 5 bases at J; junction bases unmatched: 8. CDR3 region: CATSRGQGLADNEQFF. The DNA for the CDR3 is TGTGCCACCAGCAGAGGGCAAGGGCTAGCGGACAATGAGCAGTTCTTC.

A few counts support this clonotype. The chain is built from TRBV15 and TRBJ2-7; D uncertain. Germline values: CDR1 LNHNV, CDR2 YYDKDF (reference sequence). The CDR3 length is 15 residues. Trimming left V 1 base short and J 1 base short, with 11 bases between. The CDR3 loop reads CATSRGSFGSYEQYV. As DNA, the CDR3 is TGTGCCACCAGCAGAGGAAGCTTCGGTTCCTACGAGCAGTACGTC.